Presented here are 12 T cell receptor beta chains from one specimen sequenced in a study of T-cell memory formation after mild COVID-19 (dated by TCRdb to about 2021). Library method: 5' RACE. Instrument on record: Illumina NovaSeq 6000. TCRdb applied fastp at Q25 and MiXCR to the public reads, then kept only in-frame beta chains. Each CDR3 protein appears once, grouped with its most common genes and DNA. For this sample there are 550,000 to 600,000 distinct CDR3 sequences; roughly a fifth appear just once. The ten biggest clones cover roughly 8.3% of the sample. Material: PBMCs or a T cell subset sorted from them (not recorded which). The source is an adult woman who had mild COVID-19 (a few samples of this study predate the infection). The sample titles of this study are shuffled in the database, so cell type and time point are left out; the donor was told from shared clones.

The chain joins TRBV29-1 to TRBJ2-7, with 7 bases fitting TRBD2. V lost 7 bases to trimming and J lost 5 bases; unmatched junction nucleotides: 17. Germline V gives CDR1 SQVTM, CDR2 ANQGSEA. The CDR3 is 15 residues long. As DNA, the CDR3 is TGCAGCGCTACGGGTCCAGTTGCGGGAGCTCACGAGCAGTACTTC. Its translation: CSATGPVAGAHEQYF.

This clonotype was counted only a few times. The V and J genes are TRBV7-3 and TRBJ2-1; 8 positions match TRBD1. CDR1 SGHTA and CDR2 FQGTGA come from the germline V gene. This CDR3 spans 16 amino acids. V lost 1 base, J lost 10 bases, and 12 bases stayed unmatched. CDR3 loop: CASSLKRRQGIEEQFF. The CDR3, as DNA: TGTGCCAGCAGCTTAAAAAGGAGACAGGGGATCGAAGAGCAGTTCTTC.

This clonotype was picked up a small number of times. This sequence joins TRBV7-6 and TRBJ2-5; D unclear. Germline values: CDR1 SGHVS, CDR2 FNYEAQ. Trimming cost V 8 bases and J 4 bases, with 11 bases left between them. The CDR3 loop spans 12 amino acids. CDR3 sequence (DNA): TGTGCCAGCTCAACACGTGGAGAGACCCAGTACTTC. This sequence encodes CASSTRGETQYF.

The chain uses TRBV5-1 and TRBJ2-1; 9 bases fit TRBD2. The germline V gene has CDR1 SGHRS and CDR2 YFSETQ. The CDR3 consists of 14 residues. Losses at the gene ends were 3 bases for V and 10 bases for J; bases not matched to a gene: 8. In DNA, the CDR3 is TGCGCCAGCAGCTCGCTAGCGGGAATCGAGGAGCAGTTCTTC. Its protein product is CASSSLAGIEEQFF.

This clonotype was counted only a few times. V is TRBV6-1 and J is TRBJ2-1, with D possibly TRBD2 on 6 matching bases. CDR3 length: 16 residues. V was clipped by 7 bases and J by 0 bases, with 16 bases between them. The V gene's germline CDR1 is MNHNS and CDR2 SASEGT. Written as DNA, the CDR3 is TGTGCCAGCACCCGAACGTGGGAGGCCTCCTACAATGAGCAGTTCTTC. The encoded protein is CASTRTWEASYNEQFF.

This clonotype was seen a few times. DNA of the CDR3: TGTGCCAGCAGCCGACGGGGTACTGGAGAGACCCAGTACTTC. Translated: CASSRRGTGETQYF. The genes are TRBV12-3 or TRBV12-4 and TRBJ2-5; D may be TRBD2 (5 bases). Trimming shortened V by 6 bases and J by 4 bases, and 15 bases separated the two germline ends. The CDR3 spans 14 residues.

CDR3 bases: TGTGCCACCACTTACGAGGGTGAGAGCAATCAGCCCCAGCATTTT. It encodes CATTYEGESNQPQHF. This chain links TRBV19 with TRBJ1-5; D gene ambiguous. The V end was cut by 10 bases, the J end by 1 base, with 17 bases between. Germline V gene lookup returns CDR1 LNHDA and CDR2 SQIVND (reference sequence). The CDR3 has 15 residues.

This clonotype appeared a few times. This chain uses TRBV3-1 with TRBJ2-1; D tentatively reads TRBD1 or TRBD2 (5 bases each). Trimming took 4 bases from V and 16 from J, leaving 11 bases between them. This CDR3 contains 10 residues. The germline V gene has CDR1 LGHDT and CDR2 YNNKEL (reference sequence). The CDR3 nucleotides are TGTGCCAGCAGCCGGGACCGTCTATTCTTC. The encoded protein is CASSRDRLFF.

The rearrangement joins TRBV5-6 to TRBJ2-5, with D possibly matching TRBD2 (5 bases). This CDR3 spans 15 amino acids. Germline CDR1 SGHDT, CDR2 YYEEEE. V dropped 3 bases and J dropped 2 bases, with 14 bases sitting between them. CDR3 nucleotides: TGTGCCAGCAGCTCCAGTGCCGGGGTACAAGAGACCCAGTACTTC. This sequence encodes CASSSSAGVQETQYF.

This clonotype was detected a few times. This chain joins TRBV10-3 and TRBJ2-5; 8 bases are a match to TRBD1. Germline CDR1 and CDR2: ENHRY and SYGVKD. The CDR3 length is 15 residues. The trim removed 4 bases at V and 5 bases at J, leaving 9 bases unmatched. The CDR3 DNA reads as TGTGCCATCAGTGTAGAGGACAGGGCGATCGAGACCCAGTACTTC. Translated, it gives CAISVEDRAIETQYF.

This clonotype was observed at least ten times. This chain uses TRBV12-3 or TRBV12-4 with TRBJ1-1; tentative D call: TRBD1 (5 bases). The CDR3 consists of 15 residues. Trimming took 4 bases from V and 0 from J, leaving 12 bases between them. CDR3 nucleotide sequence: TGTGCCAGCAGTTCCCACGCAGGGATGAACACTGAAGCTTTCTTT. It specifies CASSSHAGMNTEAFF.

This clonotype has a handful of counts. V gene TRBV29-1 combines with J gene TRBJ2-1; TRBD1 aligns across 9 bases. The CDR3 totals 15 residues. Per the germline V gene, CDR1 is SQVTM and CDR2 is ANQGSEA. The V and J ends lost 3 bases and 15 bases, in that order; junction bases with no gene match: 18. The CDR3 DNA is TGCAGCGTTGAGCCCCCTACAAAGAGGACAGGGGCGCTGTTCTTC. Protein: CSVEPPTKRTGALFF.